This entry describes one TCR beta chain. Authors' processing steps: From reference gene primer amplification, estimates of nucleated cell counts were derived. Sequencing used immunoSEQ multiplex PCR; TCRdb keeps in-frame clones, though not all of them. Clone size and V and J calls were adopted from that table, with D and trimming inferred from the DNA. The sample contains around 42,000 clones, around 87% of which appear only once. The germline V gene encodes CDR1 SGDLS and CDR2 YYNGEE. V was clipped by 4 bases and J by 1 base, with 8 bases between them. The CDR3 has 13 amino acids. The data are from a study of blood T cell repertoires in COVID-19. About the research overall: Sites across the United States, Italy and Spain contributed samples from acute and convalescent COVID-19. The cDNA or gDNA used as material had been derived from T cells, B-cell-depleted T cells, or PBMCs.

Sequenced input: peripheral blood. This sequence joins TRBV9 and TRBJ1-1; D gene unclear. The clonotype was recovered from a man aged 45-65 years with active COVID-19. The CDR3 nucleotides read TGTGCCAGCAGCCGAACGGGGAACACTGAAGCTTTCTTT. It yields the protein CASSRTGNTEAFF.